The rows below give T cell receptor beta chains drawn from one sample of a study of human T cells and chemical hapten exposure. From the RACE reads, TCRdb called clonotypes with MiXCR, one entry per CDR3 protein. Counted here are approximately 350,000 distinct CDR3 sequences, roughly 6.9% occurring once; the ten biggest clones make up 7% to 10%. The sequenced sample was whole blood, obtained in connection with sensitization to the hapten diphenylcyclopropenone (DPC). The receptor set was obtained from a woman younger than 35 with alopecia areata. Some clones in this sample may be carry-over from other donors' samples. Each CDR3 is given with its conserved first and last residue. D genes are given only for firm matches. The size entry is marked missing in some rows and otherwise reads once, few, many or a size class.

CASSLRDSGGQETQYF | TGTGCCAGCAGCTTACGAGATAGCGGGGGGCAAGAGACCCAGTACTTC | TRBD2 | TRBJ2-5 | many | TRBV7-9
CASTLTGQGPEQYF | TGTGCCAGCACTTTGACGGGACAGGGGCCCGAGCAGTACTTC | TRBD1 | TRBJ2-7 | few | TRBV14
CASSQLGWSGDIQYF | TGCGCCAGCAGCCAGTTAGGTTGGTCGGGGGACATTCAGTACTTC | NA | TRBJ2-4 | few | TRBV4-3
CASSLRAGAPEINEQYF | TGTGCCAGCAGCTTGAGAGCGGGGGCCCCCGAGATTAACGAGCAGTACTTC | TRBD2 | TRBJ2-7 | NA | TRBV7-9
CASSFGTLYGYTF | TGTGCCAGCAGCTTTGGCACTCTCTATGGCTACACCTTC | NA | TRBJ1-2 | few | TRBV7-2
CASRAEEGGPYEQYF | TGTGCCAGCAGGGCCGAAGAGGGTGGCCCCTACGAGCAGTACTTC | NA | TRBJ2-7 | many | TRBV6-5
CASSKEDYLQDEQFF | TGTGCCAGCTCGAAGGAGGACTACCTTCAAGATGAGCAGTTCTTC | NA | TRBJ2-1 | NA | TRBV28
CATSPVPGAIPSSTDTQYF | TGTGCCACCAGTCCCGTCCCGGGGGCGATTCCCTCTAGCACAGATACGCAGTATTTT | NA | TRBJ2-3 | few | TRBV24-1
CASSRSGLGENIQYF | TGTGCCAGCTCAAGATCGGGACTAGGGGAAAACATTCAGTACTTC | TRBD2 | TRBJ2-4 | many | TRBV7-3
CSASTRGGQYITDTQYF | TGCAGTGCTAGTACACGCGGGGGCCAATATATCACAGATACGCAGTATTTT | NA | TRBJ2-3 | many | TRBV20-1
CASSQAAGSINGYTF | TGTGCCAGCAGCCAAGCGGCAGGCAGCATAAATGGCTACACCTTC | NA | TRBJ1-2 | NA | TRBV3-1
CASSRTLTGGAYNEQFF | TGTGCCAGCTCACGGACTCTGACAGGGGGCGCATACAATGAGCAGTTCTTC | TRBD1 | TRBJ2-1 | NA | TRBV18
CASSSVSGANVLTF | TGTGCCAGCAGCTCGGTCTCTGGGGCCAACGTCCTGACTTTC | NA | TRBJ2-6 | NA | TRBV7-9
CASSLTQGRNEQFF | TGTGCCAGCAGCCTCACCCAGGGGCGTAATGAGCAGTTCTTC | NA | TRBJ2-1 | many | TRBV7-8
CASSPLDRSDEQYF | TGTGCCAGCAGTCCCTTGGACAGGTCCGATGAGCAGTACTTC | TRBD1 | TRBJ2-7 | few | TRBV6-5
CASSKEEGITGYTF | TGTGCCAGCAGCAAAGAGGAGGGAATCACCGGCTACACCTTC | NA | TRBJ1-2 | NA | TRBV2
CASSIRDRVYGYTF | TGTGCCAGCAGCATAAGAGACAGGGTCTATGGCTACACCTTC | TRBD1 | TRBJ1-2 | few | TRBV5-6
CASSPSTYNSPLHF | TGTGCCAGCAGCCCGTCGACCTATAATTCACCCCTCCACTTT | NA | TRBJ1-6 | many | TRBV7-2
CASSLAGASRKQYF | TGTGCCAGCAGCTTAGCGGGGGCCTCTAGGAAGCAGTACTTC | TRBD2 | TRBJ2-7 | many | TRBV6-2/TRBV6-3
CASSLYPGNSGANVLTF | TGTGCCAGCAGTTTATACCCAGGAAACTCTGGGGCCAACGTCCTGACTTTC | NA | TRBJ2-6 | few | TRBV28